What follows is one TCR beta chain and its context. These data are taken from a study of OX40 agonist ivuxolimab in advanced cancers. Germline CDR1 is SGHKS and CDR2 is YYEKEE (reference sequence). This CDR3 contains 16 residues. J gave up 8 bases and V 0 bases, and 8 bases lay outside the gene matches. Libraries were prepared by immunoSEQ multiplex PCR; TCRdb keeps only in-frame clonotypes and omits some of them. The sample lists around 94,000 clones, around nine tenths occurring once. Material: CD4+ or CD8+ T cells sorted from blood, obtained in a trial of the OX40 agonist ivuxolimab. The chain joins TRBV5-5 to TRBJ2-3; 11 nucleotides agree with TRBD2. The sequence was collected from an adult with an advanced solid tumor such as melanoma, head and neck, liver or kidney cancer. DNA of the CDR3: TGTGCCAGCAGCTTGGTTAGCGGGAGGGCTTCAGTTACGCAGTATTTT. Translated, it gives CASSLVSGRASVTQYF. The complete variable domain, with remaining parts taken from reference TRBV5-5 and TRBJ2-3, reads DAGVTQSPTHLIKTRGQQVTLRCSPISGHKSVSWYQQVLGQGPQFIFQYYEKEERGRGNFPDRFSARQFPNYSSELNVNALLLGDSALYLCASSLVSGRASVTQYFGPGTRLTVL.